Included here is one T cell receptor (beta chain) sequence, with context. Its specificity is not known. This sample was taken from a study of T cell responses to AZD1222 COVID-19 vaccine. Study-wide points: It was only six AZD1222 recipients who were seropositive at baseline. Females outnumbered males among donors, who were mostly white British; clonal diversity was possibly underestimated.

The assay was immunoSEQ multiplex PCR, and TCRdb's table has in-frame clones only and misses some. The data hold fewer than 150,000 clones, with 88% observed a single time. The sequenced sample was peripheral blood, obtained on day 0 of AZD1222 vaccination. The receptor was isolated from an adult in good health.

The CDR3 DNA follows: TGTGCCAGCAGTTACAGGCTAGAGGGCGAGCAGTACTTC. Its translation: CASSYRLEGEQYF. This sequence joins TRBV6-5 and TRBJ2-7; D might be TRBD2 (5 bases). Germline V CDR1 and CDR2: MNHEY, SVGAGI. The CDR3 has 13 residues. V lost 2 bases and J 6 bases, leaving 11 bases between the germline ends.